The table lists the clone carrying this TCR beta chain with a few counts. The data were taken from a study of blood T cell repertoires in COVID-19. Overall study: Spain, Italy and the United States supplied samples that represented acute and convalescent COVID-19.

Original analysis: By means of reference gene primer amplification, nucleated cell counts were estimated. Sequenced by immunoSEQ multiplex PCR; TCRdb stores in-frame clones only, minus some. The D gene and trimming were derived from the DNA, and the V and J assignments and clone size from that table. The sample comprises more than 350,000 clones, 80% to 90% of which are singletons, and about 2.9% rests with the top ten. Germline V CDR1 and CDR2: LGHDT, YNNKEL (reference sequence). There are 13 residues in the CDR3. J gave up 7 bases and V 4 bases, and 4 bases lay outside the gene matches. In Seattle, patients joined the study during active infection and were tracked longitudinally.

The rearrangement links TRBV3-1 (or the pseudogene TRBV3-2) to TRBJ1-5; TRBD1 matches 7 bases. This TCR came from a woman aged 25 to 39 with COVID-19, enrolled during active disease. Sequencing was performed on peripheral blood. CDR3 in DNA: TGTGCCAGCAGCCCCCGACAGGGACAGCCCCAGCATTTT. Protein: CASSPRQGQPQHF.